This entry is about one TCR beta chain. In this sample, this clonotype turned up many times. Its antigen is not yet known. Base qualities are not provided; no much larger clone lies one nucleotide away. Cut back by 5 bases and 4 bases, the V and J ends lie 17 bases apart. The CDR3 spans 16 residues, from the cysteine through the phenylalanine. CDR3 DNA is the only sequence kept; it has 48 bases, read in frame from the first base. The germline V gene (reference sequence) provides CDR1 LNHNV and CDR2 YYDKDF. Hyperthyroidism patients were newly diagnosed, were aged 18 to 65 years, and had a disease duration under 2 months. Patients with other autoimmune diseases, uncontrolled infections, pregnancy or lactation were excluded. Clinical symptoms, serum thyroxine, TRAb, thyroid ultrasound and orbital computed tomography were used for diagnosis. Total RNA was extracted with Trizol reagent and quality-checked on an Agilent 2100 Bioanalyzer.

TCR beta CDR3 regions were amplified from RNA transcripts for repertoire sequencing. A first-round RT-PCR used HTBI primers with the Qiagen OneStep RT-PCR kit, followed by a second-round multiplex PCR, size selection and purification. Libraries were sequenced on an Illumina HiSeq2000 using paired-end 100 bp reads. As for the original processing: Reads were processed with SOAPnuke, discarding reads with adapters, uncalled bases, mean Phred below 15, or no exact constant-primer or identifier match. COPE v1.2.5 was used to merge the high-quality paired reads. Clonotypes were defined as unique nucleotide sequences and were aligned to IMGT TRB V, D and J references using MiTCR v1.1. The analysis was limited to V-J combinations with a frequency above 0.0001, which together covered more than 98% of repertoires. For each V-J combination, a TCR clonal expansion and chaos score was defined as F50 clonal expansion divided by the chaos observed in the TCRdist matrix. Features were reduced by Welch's t-statistics and random forest to around 13 V-J combinations, which fed a naive Bayes classifier. The similarity between thyroid and blood repertoires was quantified using the Morisita-Horn index. TCRdb handled the public reads itself, with Q25 trimming in fastp and clone calling in MiXCR, and kept productive beta chains. Rows with one shared CDR3 protein collapse into an entry with the most common genes and DNA. The V and J calls reflect TCRdb's pipeline rather than the authors' work. This sample has around 1,000,000 distinct CDR3 sequences in its table, and 35% to 45% of those were observed once. The ten largest clones represent approximately 12% of the sample.

This entry belongs to a study of Graves' ophthalmopathy and Graves' hyperthyroidism listed by TCRdb under 2018. For the study in its entirety: Hyperthyroidism was considered stable if no progression to ophthalmopathy occurred within 18 months of follow-up. TCR beta repertoire signatures were used to distinguish Graves' ophthalmopathy from Graves' hyperthyroidism and to predict progression to ophthalmopathy. In total, 135 blood samples were TCR-sequenced: 40 to 45 ophthalmopathy, 75 hyperthyroidism and some 17 hyperthyroidism-to-ophthalmopathy patients. To explore V-J signatures that separate ophthalmopathy from hyperthyroidism, a discovery set of about a hundred patients was enrolled, consisting of 43 with ophthalmopathy and approximately 57 with stable hyperthyroidism. For independent validation, a separate cohort was made up of 18 to 20 hyperthyroidism patients plus 17 patients who later progressed from hyperthyroidism to ophthalmopathy. In roughly 6 hyperthyroidism patients, T-cell repertoires of thyroid tissue and blood were compared. Following sampling, methimazole starting at 30 mg daily was administered to hyperthyroidism patients, and high-dose intravenous methylprednisolone was administered to ophthalmopathy patients.

Here is what the overall study found, with its caveats: The 13-signature model separated ophthalmopathy from stable hyperthyroidism with approximately 88% sensitivity and almost 84% specificity in cross-validation, and 80%/75% in the test set. In validation, the model predicted ophthalmopathy progression with about 70% sensitivity and 72.22% specificity; some 13 predicted patients were CT-confirmed with GO in a median of about 7.1 months. No statistical method was used to set the sample size in advance, and the investigators knew which group each participant was assigned to. Most expanded thyroid clonotypes with frequency above 0.001 were also detected in blood, suggesting blood repertoires may reflect the thyroid immune response.

The receptor's source is an adult man with Graves' hyperthyroidism. Sequenced input: peripheral blood or thyroid tissue (not recorded which). Recombination linked TRBV15 to TRBJ1-4, with no confident D gene call. The nucleotides are TGTGCCACCAGCGGTGATTTTAGTTACGTTAATGAAAAACTGTTTTTT. Translated, this is CATSGDFSYVNEKLFF.